This T cell receptor beta chain was profiled in a study of blood T cells in healthy people across ages. Primers used in a second PCR of about 7 to 12 cycles were a sample-barcoded 5' primer and a J-beta primer mix. TCRdb reprocessed the 5' RACE reads via MiXCR and lists one record per CDR3 protein. In the table there are over 500,000 distinct CDR3 sequences, roughly half of which are singletons. This clonotype was counted between two and nine times. Each donor gave around 9.3 milliliters of peripheral blood. In each sample, at least 7 million PBMCs were isolated. This clonotype was sampled from a woman older than 75 in good health. Sequenced sample: blood.

The CDR3 sequence: CASSRAGTGEHYGYTF. DNA for the CDR3: TGTGCCAGCAGCCGGGCCGGGACAGGGGAACACTATGGCTACACCTTC. This rearrangement joins TRBV3-1 to TRBJ1-2, with 10 positions matching TRBD1. Germline trimming cut 4 bases from V and 3 bases from J; bases unmatched to any gene: 8. This CDR3 is built from 16 residues. Looked up from germline, CDR1 is LGHDT and CDR2 is YNNKEL (reference sequence).